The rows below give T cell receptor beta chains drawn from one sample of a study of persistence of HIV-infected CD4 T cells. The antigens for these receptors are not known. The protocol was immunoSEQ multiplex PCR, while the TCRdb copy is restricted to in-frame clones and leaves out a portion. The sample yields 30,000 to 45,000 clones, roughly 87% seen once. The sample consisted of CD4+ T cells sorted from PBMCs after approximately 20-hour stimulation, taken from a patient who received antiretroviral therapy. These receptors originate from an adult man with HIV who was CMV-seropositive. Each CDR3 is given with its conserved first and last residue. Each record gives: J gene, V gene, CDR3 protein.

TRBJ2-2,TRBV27,CASSLRGSYSGELFF
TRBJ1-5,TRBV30,CAWSVFLVNQPQHF
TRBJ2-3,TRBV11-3,CASSLGRLPAHLTDTQYF
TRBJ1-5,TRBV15,CATNRASNQPQHF
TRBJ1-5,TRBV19,CASSNKYETLNQPQHF
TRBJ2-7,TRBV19,CASSRQGLSYEQYF
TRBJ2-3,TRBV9,CASSLGPSTDTQYF
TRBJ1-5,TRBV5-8,CASSLARQGASNQPQHF
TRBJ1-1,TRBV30,CAWTQTNTEAFF
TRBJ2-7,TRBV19,CASSKISSGRSYEQYF
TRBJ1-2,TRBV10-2,CASGDRGNGYTF
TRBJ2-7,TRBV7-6,CASSLNLGSYEQYF
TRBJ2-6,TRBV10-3,CAISVASPGANVLTF
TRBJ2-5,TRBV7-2,CASSLSQGRQETQYF
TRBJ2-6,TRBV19,CASSIAGSGANVLTF
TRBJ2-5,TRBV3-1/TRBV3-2,CASSQGVGGETQYF
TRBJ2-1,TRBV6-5,CASSQTTSTNEQFF
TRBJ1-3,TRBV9,CASSALDTGNTIYF
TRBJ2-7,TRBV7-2,CASSLDGRQGGEQYF
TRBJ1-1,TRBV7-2,CASSRFQGGTEAFF
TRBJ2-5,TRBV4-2,CASSQDRREVFFETQYF
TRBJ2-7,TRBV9,CASSPTRQVDEQYF
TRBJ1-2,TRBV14,CASSPIVAGRYGYTF
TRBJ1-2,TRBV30,CAWSPLPQNRGIRMHGYTF
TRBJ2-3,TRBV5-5,CASSLGGLAGRITQYF
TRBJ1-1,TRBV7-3,CASSLMSSTEAFF
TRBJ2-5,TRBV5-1,CASSSSSSTTSGGETQYF
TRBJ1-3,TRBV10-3,CAIRDSSGNTIYF
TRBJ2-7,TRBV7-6,CASSTQPGTSGTYEQYF
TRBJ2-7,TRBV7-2,CASSLEGGASYEQYF
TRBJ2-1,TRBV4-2,CASSQVRGSPHEQFF
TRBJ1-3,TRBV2,CASSRSTATSGNTIYF
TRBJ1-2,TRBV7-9,CASSSGRASVYGYTF
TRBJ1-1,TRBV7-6,CASSLSPRGTEAFF
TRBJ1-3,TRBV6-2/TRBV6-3,CASSYLGSRNSGNTIYF
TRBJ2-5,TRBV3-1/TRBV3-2,CASSQEGLTGGKTQYF